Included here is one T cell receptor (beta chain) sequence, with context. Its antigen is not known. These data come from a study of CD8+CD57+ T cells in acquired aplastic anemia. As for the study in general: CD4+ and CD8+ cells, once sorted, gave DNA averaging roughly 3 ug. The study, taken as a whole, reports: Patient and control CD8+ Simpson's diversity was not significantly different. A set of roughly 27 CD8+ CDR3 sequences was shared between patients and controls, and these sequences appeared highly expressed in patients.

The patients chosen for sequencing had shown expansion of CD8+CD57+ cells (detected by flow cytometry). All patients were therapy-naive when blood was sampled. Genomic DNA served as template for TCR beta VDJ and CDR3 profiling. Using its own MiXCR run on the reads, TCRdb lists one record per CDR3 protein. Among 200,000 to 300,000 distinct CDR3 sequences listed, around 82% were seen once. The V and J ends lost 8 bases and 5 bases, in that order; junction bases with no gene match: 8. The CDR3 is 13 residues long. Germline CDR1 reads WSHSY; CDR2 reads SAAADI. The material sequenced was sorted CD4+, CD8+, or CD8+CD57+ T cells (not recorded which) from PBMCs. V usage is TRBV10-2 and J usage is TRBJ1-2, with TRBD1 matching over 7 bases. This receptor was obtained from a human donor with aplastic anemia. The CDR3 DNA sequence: TGCGCCAGCGGGGAACCACAGGGGTATGGCTACACCTTC. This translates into CASGEPQGYGYTF.